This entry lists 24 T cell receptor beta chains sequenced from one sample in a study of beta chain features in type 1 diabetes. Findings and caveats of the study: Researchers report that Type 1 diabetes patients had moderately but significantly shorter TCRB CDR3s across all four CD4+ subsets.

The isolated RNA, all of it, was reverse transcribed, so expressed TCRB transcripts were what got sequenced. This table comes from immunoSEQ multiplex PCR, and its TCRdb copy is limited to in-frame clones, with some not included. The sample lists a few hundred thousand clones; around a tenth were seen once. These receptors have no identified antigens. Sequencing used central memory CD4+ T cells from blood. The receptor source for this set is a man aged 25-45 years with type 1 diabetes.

DNA for the CDR3: TGTGCCAGCAGTTTAGGCGGGGACACTGAAGCTTTCTTT. It translates to CASSLGGDTEAFF. V gene TRBV28 combines with J gene TRBJ1-1; unclear D gene. CDR3 length: 13 amino acids. V lost 2 bases, J lost 3 bases, and 7 bases lay in between. Germline lookup yields CDR1 MDHEN and CDR2 SYDVKM.

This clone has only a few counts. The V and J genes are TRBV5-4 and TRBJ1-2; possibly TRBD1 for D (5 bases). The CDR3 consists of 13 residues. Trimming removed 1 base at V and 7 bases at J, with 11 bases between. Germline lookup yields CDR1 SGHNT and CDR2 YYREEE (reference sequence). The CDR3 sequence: CASSLWGSAGYTF. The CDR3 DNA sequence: TGTGCCAGCAGCTTGTGGGGGTCGGCTGGCTACACCTTC. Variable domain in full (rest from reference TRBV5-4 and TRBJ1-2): ETGVTQSPTHLIKTRGQQVTLRCSSQSGHNTVSWYQQALGQGPQFIFQYYREEENGRGNFPPRFSGLQFPNYSSELNVNALELDDSALYLCASSLWGSAGYTFGSGTRLTVV.

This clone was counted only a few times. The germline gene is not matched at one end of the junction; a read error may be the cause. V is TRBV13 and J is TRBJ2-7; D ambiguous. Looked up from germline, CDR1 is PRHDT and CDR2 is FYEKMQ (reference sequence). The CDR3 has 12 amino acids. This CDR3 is CASSLRGGSRLF. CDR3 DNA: TGTGCCAGCAGCTTAAGAGGTGGGTCGCGGTTATTC. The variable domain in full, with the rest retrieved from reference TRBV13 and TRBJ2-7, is AAGVIQSPRHLIKEKRETATLKCYPIPRHDTVYWYQQGPGQDPQFLISFYEKMQSDKGSIPDRFSAQQFSDYHSELNMSSLELGDSALYFCASSLRGGSRLFGPGTRLTVT.

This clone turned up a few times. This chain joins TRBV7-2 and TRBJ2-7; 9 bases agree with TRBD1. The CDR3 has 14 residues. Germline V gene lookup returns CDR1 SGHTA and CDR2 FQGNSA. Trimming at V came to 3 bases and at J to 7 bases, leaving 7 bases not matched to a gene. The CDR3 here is CASSFGQGRREQYF. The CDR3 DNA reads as TGTGCCAGCAGCTTTGGACAGGGGAGACGGGAGCAGTACTTC.

The CDR3 bases are TGTGCCAGCAAAAGACAGAGGAACACCGGGGAGCTGTTTTTT. Its translation: CASKRQRNTGELFF. The V gene is TRBV27, the J gene TRBJ2-2; a weak D match, TRBD1 (5 bases). Deletions cut 7 bases from V and 1 base from J, with 10 bases between. This CDR3 is 14 amino acids long. Germline V gene lookup returns CDR1 MNHEY and CDR2 SMNVEV (reference sequence).

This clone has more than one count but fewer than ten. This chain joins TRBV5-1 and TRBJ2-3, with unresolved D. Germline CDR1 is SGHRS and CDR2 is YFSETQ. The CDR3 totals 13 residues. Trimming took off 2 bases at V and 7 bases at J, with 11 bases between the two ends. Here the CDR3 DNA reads TGCGCCAGCAGCTTCGACGCCGAGTATACGCAGTATTTT. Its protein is CASSFDAEYTQYF.

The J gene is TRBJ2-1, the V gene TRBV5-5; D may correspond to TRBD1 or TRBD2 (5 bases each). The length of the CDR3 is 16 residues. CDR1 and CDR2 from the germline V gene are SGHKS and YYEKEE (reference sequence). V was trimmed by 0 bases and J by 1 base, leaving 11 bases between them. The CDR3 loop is CASSLAGGVSYNEQFF. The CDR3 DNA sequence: TGTGCCAGCAGCTTGGCTGGGGGAGTGTCCTACAATGAGCAGTTCTTC.

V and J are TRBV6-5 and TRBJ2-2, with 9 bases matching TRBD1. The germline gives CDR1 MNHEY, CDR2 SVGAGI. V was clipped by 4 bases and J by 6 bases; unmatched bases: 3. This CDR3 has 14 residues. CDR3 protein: CASSSGDRAGELFF. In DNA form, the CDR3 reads TGTGCCAGCAGTTCGGGGGACAGGGCCGGGGAGCTGTTTTTT.

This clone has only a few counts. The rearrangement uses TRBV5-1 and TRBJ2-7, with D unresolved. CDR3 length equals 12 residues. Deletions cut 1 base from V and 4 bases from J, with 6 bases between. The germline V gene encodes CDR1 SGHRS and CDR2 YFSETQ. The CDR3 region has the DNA TGCGCCAGCAGCTTGAGTGGGTACGAGCAGTACTTC. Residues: CASSLSGYEQYF. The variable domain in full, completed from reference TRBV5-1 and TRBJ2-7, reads KAGVTQTPRYLIKTRGQQVTLSCSPISGHRSVSWYQQTPGQGLQFLFEYFSETQRNKGNFPGRFSGRQFSNSRSEMNVSTLELGDSALYLCASSLSGYEQYFGPGTRLTVT.

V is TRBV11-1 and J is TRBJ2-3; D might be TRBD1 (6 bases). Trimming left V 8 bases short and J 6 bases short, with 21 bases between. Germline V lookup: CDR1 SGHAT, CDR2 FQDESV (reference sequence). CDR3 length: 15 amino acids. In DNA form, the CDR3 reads TGTGCCAGCGCGCCCCGGGGAGCAGGGGCGGATACGCAGTATTTT. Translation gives CASAPRGAGADTQYF.

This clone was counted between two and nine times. The CDR3 loop is CASSPDRIYQPQHF. The CDR3 nucleotides are TGTGCCAGCAGTCCAGACAGGATATATCAGCCCCAGCATTTT. The chain links TRBV2 to TRBJ1-5, with a weak D call TRBD1 (6 bases). Trimming stripped 5 bases from V and 5 bases from J, with 13 bases between. The length of the CDR3 is 14 residues. CDR1 SNHLY and CDR2 FYNNEI come from the germline V gene.

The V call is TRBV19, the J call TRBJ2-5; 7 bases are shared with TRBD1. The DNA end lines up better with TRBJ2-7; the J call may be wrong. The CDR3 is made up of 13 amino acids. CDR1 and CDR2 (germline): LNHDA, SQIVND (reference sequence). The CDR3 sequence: CASRAEGASEQYF. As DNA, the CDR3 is TGTGCCAGTAGAGCCGAGGGGGCCTCCGAGCAGTACTTC.

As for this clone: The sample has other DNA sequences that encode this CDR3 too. CDR3 nucleotides: TGTGCCAGTAGGACAGCTAACTACGAGCAGTACTTC. This sequence encodes CASRTANYEQYF. The chain has TRBV28 and TRBJ2-7; the D gene is possibly TRBD1 (6 bases). This CDR3 has 12 residues. Germline CDR1 and CDR2: MDHEN and SYDVKM. V lost 9 bases and J 3 bases, leaving 12 bases between the germline ends.

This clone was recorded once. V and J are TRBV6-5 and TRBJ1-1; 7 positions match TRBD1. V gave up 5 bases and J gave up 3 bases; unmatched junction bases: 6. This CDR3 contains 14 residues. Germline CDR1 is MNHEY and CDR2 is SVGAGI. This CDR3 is CASSRQGKDTEAFF. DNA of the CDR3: TGTGCCAGCAGTCGACAGGGAAAGGACACTGAAGCTTTCTTT.

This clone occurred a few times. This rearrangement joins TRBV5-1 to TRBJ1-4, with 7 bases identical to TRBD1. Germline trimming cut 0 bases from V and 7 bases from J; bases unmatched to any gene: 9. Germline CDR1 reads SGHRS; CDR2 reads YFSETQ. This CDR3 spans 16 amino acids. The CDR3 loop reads CASSLAPTGDREKLFF. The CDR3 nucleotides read TGCGCCAGCAGCTTGGCCCCCACAGGGGACCGTGAAAAACTGTTTTTT.

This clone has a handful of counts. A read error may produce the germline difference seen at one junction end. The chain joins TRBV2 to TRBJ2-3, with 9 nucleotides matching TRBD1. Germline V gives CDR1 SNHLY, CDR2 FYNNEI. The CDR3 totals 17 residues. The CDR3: CASSEAQGQGTILGGGF. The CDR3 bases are TGTGCCAGCAGTGAAGCGCAGGGACAGGGTACGATACTTGGAGGTGGTTTT.

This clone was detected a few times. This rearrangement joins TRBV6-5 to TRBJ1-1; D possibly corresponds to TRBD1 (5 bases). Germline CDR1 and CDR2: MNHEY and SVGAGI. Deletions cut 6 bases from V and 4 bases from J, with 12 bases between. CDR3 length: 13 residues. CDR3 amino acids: CASSQVGATEAFF. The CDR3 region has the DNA TGTGCCAGCAGCCAAGTTGGGGCCACTGAAGCTTTCTTT.

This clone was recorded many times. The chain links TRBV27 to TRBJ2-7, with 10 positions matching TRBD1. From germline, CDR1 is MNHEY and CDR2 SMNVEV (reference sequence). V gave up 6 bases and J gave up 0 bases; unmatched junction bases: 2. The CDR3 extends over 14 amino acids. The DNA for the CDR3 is TGTGCCAGCAGGCGGGACAGGGGCTCCTACGAGCAGTACTTC. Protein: CASRRDRGSYEQYF.

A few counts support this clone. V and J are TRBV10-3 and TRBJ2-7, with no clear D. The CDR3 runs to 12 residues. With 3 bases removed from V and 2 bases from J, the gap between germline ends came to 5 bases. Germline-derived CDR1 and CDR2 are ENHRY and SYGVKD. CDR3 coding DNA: TGTGCCATCAGTGACCGCGCCTACGAGCAGTACTTC. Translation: CAISDRAYEQYF.

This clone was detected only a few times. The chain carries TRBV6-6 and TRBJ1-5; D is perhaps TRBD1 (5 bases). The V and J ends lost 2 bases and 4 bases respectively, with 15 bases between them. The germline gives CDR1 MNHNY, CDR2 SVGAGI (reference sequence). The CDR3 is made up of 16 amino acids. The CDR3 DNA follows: TGTGCCAGCAGTTACGGAACACCTTCAGGGAATCAGCCCCAGCATTTT. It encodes CASSYGTPSGNQPQHF.

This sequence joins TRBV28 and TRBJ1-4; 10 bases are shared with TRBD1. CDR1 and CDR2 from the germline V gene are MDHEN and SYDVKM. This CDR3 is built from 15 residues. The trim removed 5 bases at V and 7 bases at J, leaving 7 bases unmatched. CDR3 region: CASSPPGQGLEKLFF. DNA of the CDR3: TGTGCCAGCAGTCCACCGGGACAGGGGCTTGAAAAACTGTTTTTT.

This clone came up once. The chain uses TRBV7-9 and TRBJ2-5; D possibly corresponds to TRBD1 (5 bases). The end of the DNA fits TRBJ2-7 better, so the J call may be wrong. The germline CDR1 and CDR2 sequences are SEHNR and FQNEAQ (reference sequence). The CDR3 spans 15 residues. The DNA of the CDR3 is TGTGCCAGCAGCTTAGCGCGTTCAGGGATCCCCGAGCAGTACTTC. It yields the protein CASSLARSGIPEQYF.

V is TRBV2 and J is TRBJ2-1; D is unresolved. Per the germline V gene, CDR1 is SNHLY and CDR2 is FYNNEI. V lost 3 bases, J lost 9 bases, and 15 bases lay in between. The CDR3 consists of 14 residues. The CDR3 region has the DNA TGTGCCAGCAGTGACTACGTCCCACCGACTGAGCAGTTCTTC. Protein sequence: CASSDYVPPTEQFF.

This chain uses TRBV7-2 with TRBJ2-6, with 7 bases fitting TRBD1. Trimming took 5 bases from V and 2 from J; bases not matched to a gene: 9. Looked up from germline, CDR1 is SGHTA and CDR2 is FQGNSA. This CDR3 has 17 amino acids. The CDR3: CASSPRQGAAGANVLTF. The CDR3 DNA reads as TGTGCCAGCAGCCCCAGACAGGGAGCGGCTGGGGCCAACGTCCTGACTTTC.